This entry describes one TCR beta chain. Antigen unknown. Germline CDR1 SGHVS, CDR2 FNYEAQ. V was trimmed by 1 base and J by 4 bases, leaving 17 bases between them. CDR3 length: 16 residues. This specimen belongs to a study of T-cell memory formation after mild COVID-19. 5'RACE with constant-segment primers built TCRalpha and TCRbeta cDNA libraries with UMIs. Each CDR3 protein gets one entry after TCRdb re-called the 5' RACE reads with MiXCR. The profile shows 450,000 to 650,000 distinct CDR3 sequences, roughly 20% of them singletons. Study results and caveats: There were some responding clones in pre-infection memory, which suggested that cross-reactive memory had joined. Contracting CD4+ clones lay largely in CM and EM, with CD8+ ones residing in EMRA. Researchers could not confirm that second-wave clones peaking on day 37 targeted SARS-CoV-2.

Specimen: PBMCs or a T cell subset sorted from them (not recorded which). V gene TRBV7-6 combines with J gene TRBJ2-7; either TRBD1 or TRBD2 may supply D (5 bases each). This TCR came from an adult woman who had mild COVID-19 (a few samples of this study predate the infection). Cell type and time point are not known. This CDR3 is CASSLDLGTREYEQYF. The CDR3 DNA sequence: TGTGCCAGCAGCTTAGACTTGGGGACGAGGGAGTACGAGCAGTACTTC.